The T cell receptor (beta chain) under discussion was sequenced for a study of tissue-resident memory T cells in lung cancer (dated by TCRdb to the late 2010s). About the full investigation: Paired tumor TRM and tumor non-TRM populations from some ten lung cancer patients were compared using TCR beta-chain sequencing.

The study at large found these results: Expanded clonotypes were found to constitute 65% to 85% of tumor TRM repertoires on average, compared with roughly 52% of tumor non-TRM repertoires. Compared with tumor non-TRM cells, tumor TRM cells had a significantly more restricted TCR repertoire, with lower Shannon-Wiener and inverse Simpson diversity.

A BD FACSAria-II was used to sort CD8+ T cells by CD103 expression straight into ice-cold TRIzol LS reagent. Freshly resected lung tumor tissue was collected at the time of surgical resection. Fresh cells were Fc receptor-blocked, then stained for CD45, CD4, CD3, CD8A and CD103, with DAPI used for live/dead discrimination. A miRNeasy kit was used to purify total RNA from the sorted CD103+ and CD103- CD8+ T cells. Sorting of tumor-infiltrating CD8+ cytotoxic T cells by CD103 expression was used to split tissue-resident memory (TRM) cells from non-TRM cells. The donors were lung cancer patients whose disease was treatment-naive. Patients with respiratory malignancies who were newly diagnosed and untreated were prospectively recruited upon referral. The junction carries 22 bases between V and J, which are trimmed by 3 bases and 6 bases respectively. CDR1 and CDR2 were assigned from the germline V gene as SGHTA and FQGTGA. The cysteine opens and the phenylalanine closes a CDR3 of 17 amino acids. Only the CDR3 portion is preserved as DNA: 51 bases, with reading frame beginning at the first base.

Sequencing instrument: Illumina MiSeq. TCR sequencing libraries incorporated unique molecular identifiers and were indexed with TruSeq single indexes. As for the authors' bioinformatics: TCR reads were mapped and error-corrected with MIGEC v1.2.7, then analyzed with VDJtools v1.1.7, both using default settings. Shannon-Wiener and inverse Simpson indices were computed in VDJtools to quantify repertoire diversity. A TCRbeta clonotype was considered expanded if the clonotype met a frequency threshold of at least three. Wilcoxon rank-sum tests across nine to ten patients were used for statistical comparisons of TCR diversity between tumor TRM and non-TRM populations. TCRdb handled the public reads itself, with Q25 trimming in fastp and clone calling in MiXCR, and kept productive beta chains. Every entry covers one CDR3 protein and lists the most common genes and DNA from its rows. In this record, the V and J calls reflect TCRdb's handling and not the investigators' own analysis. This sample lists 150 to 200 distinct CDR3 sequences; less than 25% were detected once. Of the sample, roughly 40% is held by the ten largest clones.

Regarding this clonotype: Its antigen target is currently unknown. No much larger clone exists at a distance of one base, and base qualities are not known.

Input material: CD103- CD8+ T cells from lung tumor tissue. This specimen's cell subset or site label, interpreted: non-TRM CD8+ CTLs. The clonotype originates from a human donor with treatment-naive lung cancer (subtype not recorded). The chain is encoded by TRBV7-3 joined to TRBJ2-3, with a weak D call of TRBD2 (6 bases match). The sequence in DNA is TGTGCCAGCAGCTTCGGCCCGGGGGTAAAAACGTACGATACGCAGTATTTT. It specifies CASSFGPGVKTYDTQYF.